This T cell receptor (beta chain) was identified during a study of shared clonotypes between healthy human individuals (dated by TCRdb to about 2020). For context, the study as a whole: The cohort included three men and a couple of women between 18 and 49 years of age. For each donor, CD4 naive and CD4 memory were each given three plates, CD8 naive was given two plates, and CD8 memory was given one plate. The study deeply sequenced blood TCR repertoires of several healthy adults to estimate repertoire size and the extent of clonotype sharing between individuals. To increase sequencing depth and limit assay-specific biases, TCR repertoire library preparation and sequencing were carried out by different laboratories using diverse techniques. Between about 0.94 and 10 billion PBMCs per donor were obtained by leukapheresis.

Using the deep immunoSEQ assay, TCR CDR3 regions were amplified from genomic DNA by multiplex PCR. Genomic DNA extracted from each cell subset was distributed evenly over all wells of several immunoSEQ 96-well plates, and each plate served as one replicate. For sorted subsets, each replicate PCR was loaded with 200 ng genomic DNA, equivalent to some 27,000 T cell genomes. The purified libraries were quantified using a Qubit 3.0 fluorometer, sized with a Bioanalyzer 2100, and then quantified again using the KAPA Library Quantification kit. Every immunoSEQ 96-well plate was sequenced on a dedicated single-read 150-cycle Illumina NextSeq 550 flow cell. The source study handled its data this way. Because the immunoSEQ output included only junctional sequences and no quality scores, the filtering could not be the same as the filtering used for full-length reads. Sequences were annotated with PyIR, a Python wrapper for IgBLAST v1.9, and V/J genes and CDR3 were assigned using IMGT germline references. Reads were filtered out if the reads had weak V/J assignments (E-value above 1e-6), no CDR3, stop codons, out-of-frame junctions, or ambiguous translated residues. A V3J clonotype was defined by an identical inferred V gene, J gene, and CDR3 amino acid sequence. Percentage overlap between repertoires was computed as shared unique clonotypes divided by the size of the smaller repertoire. RTK rarefaction, the Chao1 estimator, and Recon v2.1 estimates of unobserved clonotypes were used to assess repertoire richness. For all TCRbeta clonotypes obtained by the gDNA method from a few donors, generation probabilities were computed with OLGA. The table was pulled from immuneACCESS by TCRdb, which kept in-frame rearrangements only. Such tables lose some clones; where checked, under half of the loss comes from unresolved V genes, and the rest has no known cause. The V and J calls and clone size are taken from that table; D and trimming were inferred from the DNA. The sample includes about 1 million clones, with about 74% observed a single time. Of the sample, approximately 1.5% is held by the ten largest clones.

Overall study outcomes, separate from this receptor: Across a few donors, roughly 5.4% of naive CD4, roughly 3.8% of naive CD8, under 2.5% of memory CD4, and 0.4% of memory CD8 clonotypes were shared. Sampling was limited to blood, and TCR repertoires in tissue likely differ from TCR repertoires in blood. Naive subsets generally had larger estimated clonotype richness than memory subsets. Pairwise subsampling indicated that sequencing depth was expected to affect the degree of clonotype sharing among donors. Even with the large sequencing depth, rarefaction of the sorted-subset datasets indicated that sequencing was incomplete. Compared with non-shared clonotypes, the clonotypes found in all four sorted-subset donors had higher generation probabilities. The small number of donors limited the genetic and exposure-history diversity represented.

The donors were healthy, HIV-negative adults with no recently reported acute infections or vaccinations. Every donor was a Caucasian adult living in Nashville, Tennessee, USA. CD4+ T cells were enriched by magnetic negative selection, after which naive cells were positively selected on CD45RA and the negative fraction was taken as the memory subset. Blood was obtained by leukapheresis, after which PBMCs were separated by Ficoll-Histopaque density gradient centrifugation and cryopreserved in liquid nitrogen vapor phase. Analytical flow cytometry was used to check the purity and quantity of each magnetically sorted T cell population. From each sorted fraction, genomic DNA was isolated and quantified by UV absorbance on a Nanodrop 2000c. Compared with germline, V lacks 3 bases and J lacks 12 bases; bases without a gene match: 14. CDR1 and CDR2 were assigned from the germline V gene as LGHNA and YSLEER. CDR3 length: 16 amino acids, cysteine to phenylalanine. Of the read, only the CDR3 DNA is kept; its 48 bases are in frame from base 1.

This clone appeared a few times. The antigen it binds to is not known. Base qualities are not provided; no much larger clone lies one nucleotide away. Recombination joined TRBV4-3 with TRBJ2-1, and TRBD2 matches 10 of the central bases. Sample: memory CD4+ T cells sorted from blood. The cell subset or site label on this specimen signifies: CD45RA-negative fraction. The receptor was derived from a man younger than 30 in good health. CDR3 sequence: CASSQVIAGGFYPQFF. Here is the DNA: TGCGCCAGCAGCCAGGTGATAGCGGGAGGCTTTTACCCGCAGTTCTTC.